The TCR beta chain under discussion was sequenced for a study of control samples from healthy donors and cancer patients (dated by TCRdb to 2018 to 2020). Libraries were made using the immunoSEQ multiplex PCR assay. TCRdb carries this immuneACCESS record with in-frame sequences only. Its versions omit some clonotypes, under half of them owing to an unresolved V gene in the studies checked, with the rest unexplained. Counted in this sample were some 130,000 clones; about 94% of them appeared once. The ten largest clones represent 3.6% of the sample. V is reduced by 6 bases and J by 9 bases, leaving a spacing of 8 bases between them. Inclusive of the bounding cysteine and phenylalanine, the CDR3 is 10 residues long. The entry retains the CDR3 DNA only, 30 bases that are in frame from base 1. As regards this clone: Its cognate antigen has yet to be identified. Per-base qualities were not stored, and no clone one base away is much larger.

The origin of this receptor is a man aged 25-45 years in good health. The sample was blood. The chain uses TRBV12-3 or TRBV12-4 and TRBJ1-1; no D gene is confidently identified. The nucleotide sequence reads TGTGCCAGCAGCAGTGTAAAAGCTTTCTTT. Its protein reads: CASSSVKAFF.